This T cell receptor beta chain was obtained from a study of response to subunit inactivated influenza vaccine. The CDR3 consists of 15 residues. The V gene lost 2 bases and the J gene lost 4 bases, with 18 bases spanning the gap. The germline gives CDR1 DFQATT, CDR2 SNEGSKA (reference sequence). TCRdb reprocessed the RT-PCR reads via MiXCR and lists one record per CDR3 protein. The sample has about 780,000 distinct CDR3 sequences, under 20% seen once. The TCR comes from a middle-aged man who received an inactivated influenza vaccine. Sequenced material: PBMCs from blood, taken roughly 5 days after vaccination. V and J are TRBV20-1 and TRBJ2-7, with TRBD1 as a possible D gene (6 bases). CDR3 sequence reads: CSARRPAYTGYEQYF. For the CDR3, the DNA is TGCAGTGCTAGAAGGCCGGCATATACAGGGTACGAGCAGTACTTC.